The sequence of this T cell receptor beta chain was determined in a study of T cells in localized non-small cell lung cancer. Assay used: immunoSEQ multiplex PCR; TCRdb lists only in-frame clones, some missing. The table records 850 to 1,000 clones, more than 35% of them present only once. Overall study findings and caveats: Within adjacent lung there appeared a median around 55 of the top 100 tumor clones.

On this clone: Its antigen is undetermined.

This clonotype was obtained from a man between 40 and 70 years old with stage I lung adenocarcinoma. The sequencing used lung tumor tissue, collected before any cancer treatment.

The CDR3 region is CASSFVGGKGEKLFF. The CDR3 DNA reads as TGTGCCAGCAGCTTCGTCGGCGGGAAAGGCGAAAAACTGTTTTTT. The chain carries TRBV11-3 and TRBJ1-4; D call uncertain. CDR1 and CDR2 (germline): SGHNT, YENEEA. Trimming pared 3 bases from V and 8 bases from J, leaving 16 bases between. The CDR3 has 15 amino acids.